In this sample, the clone carrying this T cell receptor (beta chain) turned up a few times. No antigen is known for it. V was shortened by 1 base and J by 4 bases, with 8 bases between the two germline ends. CDR1 is ENHRY and CDR2 is SYGVKD in the germline V gene. CDR3 size: 14 residues. Amplification of TCR beta CDR3 regions was performed using RNA transcripts as template. TCR CDR3 regions were first amplified by RT-PCR with HTBI primers. TCRdb fed the multiplex PCR reads into MiXCR, producing one record per CDR3 protein. Counted here are fewer than 450,000 distinct CDR3 sequences, 15% occurring once; the ten biggest clones make up approximately 20%. This sample stems from a study of T cells in Graves' hyperthyroidism and ophthalmopathy. In making diagnoses, clinical symptoms, serum thyroxine and TRAb, thyroid ultrasound and orbital computed tomography were all used. Findings and caveats of the study: Ophthalmopathy prediction by the model preceded onset by a median about 6 months. Within blood appeared most thyroid clonotypes that had expanded above 0.001.

The TCR sequence derives from a woman aged 55-69 years with Graves' ophthalmopathy. This chain uses TRBV10-3 with TRBJ1-3; tentatively, D is TRBD1 (5 bases). Sequencing was performed on blood. CDR3 DNA: TGTGCCATCAGTGAGTTCGGGGCCGGAAACACCATATATTTT. Its translation: CAISEFGAGNTIYF.